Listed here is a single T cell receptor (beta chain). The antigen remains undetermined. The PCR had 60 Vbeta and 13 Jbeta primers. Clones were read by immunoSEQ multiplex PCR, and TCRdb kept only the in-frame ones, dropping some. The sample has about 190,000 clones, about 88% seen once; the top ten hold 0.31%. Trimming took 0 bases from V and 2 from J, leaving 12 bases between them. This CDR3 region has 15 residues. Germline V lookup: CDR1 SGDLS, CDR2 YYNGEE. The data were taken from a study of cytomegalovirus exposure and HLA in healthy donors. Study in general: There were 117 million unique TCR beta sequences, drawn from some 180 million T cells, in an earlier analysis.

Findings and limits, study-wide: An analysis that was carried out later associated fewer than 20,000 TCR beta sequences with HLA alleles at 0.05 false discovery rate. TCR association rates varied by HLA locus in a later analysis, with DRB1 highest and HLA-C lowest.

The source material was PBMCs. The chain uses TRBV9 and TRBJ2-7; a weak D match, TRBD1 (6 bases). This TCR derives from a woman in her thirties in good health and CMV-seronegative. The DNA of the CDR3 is TGTGCCAGCAGCGTAGCTGTGGGGGCTGCCTACGAGCAGTACTTC. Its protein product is CASSVAVGAAYEQYF.